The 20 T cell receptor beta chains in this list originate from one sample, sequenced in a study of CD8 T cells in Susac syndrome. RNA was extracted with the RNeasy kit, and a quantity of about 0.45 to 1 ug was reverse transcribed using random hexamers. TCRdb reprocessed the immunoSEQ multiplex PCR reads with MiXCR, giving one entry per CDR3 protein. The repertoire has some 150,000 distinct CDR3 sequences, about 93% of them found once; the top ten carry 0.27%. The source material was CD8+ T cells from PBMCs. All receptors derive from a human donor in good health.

The CDR3 DNA is TGTGCCAGCTCCACTGGGTGGGACAGGGACCCCGGACGATACAATGAGCAGTTCTTC. As protein: CASSTGWDRDPGRYNEQFF. The J gene is TRBJ2-1, the V gene TRBV13, with TRBD1 identical over 9 bases. The junction had 21 bases not matched to a gene; V was cut back by 8 bases and J by 4 bases. Looked up from germline, CDR1 is PRHDT and CDR2 is FYEKMQ (reference sequence). CDR3 size: 19 residues.

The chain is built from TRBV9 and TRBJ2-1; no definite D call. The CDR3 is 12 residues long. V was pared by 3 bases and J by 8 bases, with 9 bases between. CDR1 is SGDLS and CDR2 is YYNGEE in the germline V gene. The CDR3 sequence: CASSGPSDEQFF. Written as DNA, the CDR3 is TGTGCCAGCAGCGGACCGAGCGATGAGCAGTTCTTC.

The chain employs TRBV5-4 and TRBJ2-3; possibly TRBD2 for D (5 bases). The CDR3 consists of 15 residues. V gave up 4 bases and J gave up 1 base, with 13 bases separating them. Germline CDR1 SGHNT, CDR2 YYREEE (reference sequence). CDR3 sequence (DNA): TGTGCCAGCAGCACCACTAGTGGCCGCACAGATACGCAGTATTTT. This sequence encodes CASSTTSGRTDTQYF.

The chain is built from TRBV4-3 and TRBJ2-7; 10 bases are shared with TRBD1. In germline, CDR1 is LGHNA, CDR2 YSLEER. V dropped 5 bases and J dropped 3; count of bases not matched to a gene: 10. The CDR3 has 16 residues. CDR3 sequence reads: CASSTIAGTGVYEQYF. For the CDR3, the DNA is TGCGCCAGCAGCACGATCGCCGGGACAGGGGTCTACGAGCAGTACTTC.

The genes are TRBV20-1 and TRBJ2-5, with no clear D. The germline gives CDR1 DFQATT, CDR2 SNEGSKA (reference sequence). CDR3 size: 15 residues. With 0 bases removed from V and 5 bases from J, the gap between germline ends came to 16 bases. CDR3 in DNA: TGCAGTGCTAGAGACCCCGAGTGGACGAGGGAGACCCAGTACTTC. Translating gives CSARDPEWTRETQYF.

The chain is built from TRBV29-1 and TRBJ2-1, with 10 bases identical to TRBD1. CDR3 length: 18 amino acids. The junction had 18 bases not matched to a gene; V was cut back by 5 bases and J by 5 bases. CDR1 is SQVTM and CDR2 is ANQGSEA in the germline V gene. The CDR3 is CSVLVRPRRQGADNEQFF. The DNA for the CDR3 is TGCAGCGTTCTAGTCCGTCCCAGGCGACAGGGGGCAGACAATGAGCAGTTCTTC.

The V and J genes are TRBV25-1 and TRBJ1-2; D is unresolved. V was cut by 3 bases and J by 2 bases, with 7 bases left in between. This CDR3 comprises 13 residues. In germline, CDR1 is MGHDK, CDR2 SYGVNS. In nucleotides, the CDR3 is TGTGCCAGCAGTGATTCCGGAAACTATGGCTACACCTTC. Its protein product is CASSDSGNYGYTF.

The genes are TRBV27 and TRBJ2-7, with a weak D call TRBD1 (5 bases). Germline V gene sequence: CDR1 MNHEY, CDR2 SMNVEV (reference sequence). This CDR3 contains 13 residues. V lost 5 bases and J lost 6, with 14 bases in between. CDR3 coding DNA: TGTGCCAGCAGTCCCCAGGGCCCCGGCGAGCAGTACTTC. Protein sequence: CASSPQGPGEQYF.

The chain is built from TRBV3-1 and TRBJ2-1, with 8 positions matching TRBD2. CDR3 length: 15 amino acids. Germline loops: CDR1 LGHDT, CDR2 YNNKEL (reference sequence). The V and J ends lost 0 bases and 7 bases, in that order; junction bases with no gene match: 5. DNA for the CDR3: TGTGCCAGCAGCCAAGACCTTTCTAGCGGGAATGAGCAGTTCTTC. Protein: CASSQDLSSGNEQFF.

The CDR3 coding sequence is TGTGCCAGCAGCTTAGATTCGGGACTAGCGGGAGGCAATGAGCAGTTCTTC. Translating it yields CASSLDSGLAGGNEQFF. V and J are TRBV13 and TRBJ2-1; 15 nucleotides align to TRBD2. Looked up from germline, CDR1 is PRHDT and CDR2 is FYEKMQ (reference sequence). The J segment lost 6 bases and the V segment lost 1 base, leaving 4 bases of the junction unmatched. This CDR3 is 17 amino acids long. The full variable domain, completed using reference TRBV13 and TRBJ2-1, is AAGVIQSPRHLIKEKRETATLKCYPIPRHDTVYWYQQGPGQDPQFLISFYEKMQSDKGSIPDRFSAQQFSDYHSELNMSSLELGDSALYFCASSLDSGLAGGNEQFFGPGTRLTVL.

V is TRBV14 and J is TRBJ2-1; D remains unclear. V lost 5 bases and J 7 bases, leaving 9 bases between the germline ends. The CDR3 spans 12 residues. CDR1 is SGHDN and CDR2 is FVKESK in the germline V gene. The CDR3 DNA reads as TGTGCCAGCAGCGCCCACAGAAATGAGCAGTTCTTC. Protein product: CASSAHRNEQFF.

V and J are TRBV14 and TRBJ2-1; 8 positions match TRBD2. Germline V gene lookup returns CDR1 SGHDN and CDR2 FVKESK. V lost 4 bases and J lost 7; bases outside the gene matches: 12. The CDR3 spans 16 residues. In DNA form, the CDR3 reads TGTGCCAGCAGCCCCAAACCGGGACTAGGCAGTAATGAGCAGTTCTTC. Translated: CASSPKPGLGSNEQFF.

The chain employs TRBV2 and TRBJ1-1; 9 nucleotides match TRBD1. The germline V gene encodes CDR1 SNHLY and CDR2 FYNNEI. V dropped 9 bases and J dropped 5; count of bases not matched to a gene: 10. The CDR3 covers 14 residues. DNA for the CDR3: TGTGCCAGTAAGATGGGACAGGGAAGTACTGAAGCTTTCTTT. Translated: CASKMGQGSTEAFF.

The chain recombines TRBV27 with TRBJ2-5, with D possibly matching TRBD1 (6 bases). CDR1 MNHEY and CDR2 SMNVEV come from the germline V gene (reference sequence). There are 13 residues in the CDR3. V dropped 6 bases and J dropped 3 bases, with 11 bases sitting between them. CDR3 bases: TGTGCCAGCAGAGCACAGGGTAAAGAGACCCAGTACTTC. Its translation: CASRAQGKETQYF.

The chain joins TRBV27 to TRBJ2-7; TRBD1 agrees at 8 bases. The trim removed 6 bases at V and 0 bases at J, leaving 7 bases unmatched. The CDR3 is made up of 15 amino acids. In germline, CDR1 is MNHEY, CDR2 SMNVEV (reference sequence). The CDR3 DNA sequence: TGTGCCAGCAGCTGGGGGACAGGTCCCTCCTACGAGCAGTACTTC. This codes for CASSWGTGPSYEQYF.

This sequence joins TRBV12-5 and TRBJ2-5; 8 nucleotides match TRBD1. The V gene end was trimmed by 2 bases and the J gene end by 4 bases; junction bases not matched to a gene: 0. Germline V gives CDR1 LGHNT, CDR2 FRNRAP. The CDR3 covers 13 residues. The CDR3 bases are TGTGCTAGTGGTTTGCAGGGGGCAGAGACCCAGTACTTC. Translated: CASGLQGAETQYF.

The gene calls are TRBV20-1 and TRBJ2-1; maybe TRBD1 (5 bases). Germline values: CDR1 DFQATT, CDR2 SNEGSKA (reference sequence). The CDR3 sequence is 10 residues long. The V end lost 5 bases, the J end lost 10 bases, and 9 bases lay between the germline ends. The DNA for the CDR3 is TGCAGTGCTGGACACGTAGAGCAGTTCTTC. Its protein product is CSAGHVEQFF.

CDR3 nucleotides: TGTGCCAGCAGCGTAGGTATCGCGAACACCGGGGAGCTGTTTTTT. This sequence encodes CASSVGIANTGELFF. The chain carries TRBV9 and TRBJ2-2; D uncertain. V lost 0 bases and J lost 0, with 6 bases in between. Germline lookup yields CDR1 SGDLS and CDR2 YYNGEE. This CDR3 has 15 amino acids.

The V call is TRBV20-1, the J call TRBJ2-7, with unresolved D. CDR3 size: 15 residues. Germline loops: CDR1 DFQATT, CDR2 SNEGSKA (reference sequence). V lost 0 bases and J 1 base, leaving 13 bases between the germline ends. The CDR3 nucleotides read TGCAGTGCTAGAGATTCGGCTAGTAGGTCCTACGAGCAGTACTTC. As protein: CSARDSASRSYEQYF.

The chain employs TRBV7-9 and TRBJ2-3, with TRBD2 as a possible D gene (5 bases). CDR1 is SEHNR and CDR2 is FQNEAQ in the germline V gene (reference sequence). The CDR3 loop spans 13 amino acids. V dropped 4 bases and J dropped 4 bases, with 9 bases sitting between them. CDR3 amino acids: CASSSGLPDTQYF. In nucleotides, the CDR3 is TGTGCCAGCAGCTCCGGACTCCCAGATACGCAGTATTTT.